This TCR beta chain was found in a study of control samples from healthy donors and cancer patients. The data were produced by immunoSEQ multiplex PCR, yet TCRdb's version contains in-frame clones alone and is incomplete. The sample yields tens of thousands of clones, 70% to 85% seen once. This clone was found once. The CDR3 covers 15 residues. V dropped 6 bases and J dropped 3; count of bases not matched to a gene: 11. Germline CDR1 reads SGHAT; CDR2 reads FQNNGV. The sequenced material came from PBMCs. V gene TRBV11-2 combines with J gene TRBJ2-7, with 7 bases that match TRBD1. This TCR was sampled from a man aged 65 to 79 with lung cancer. The CDR3: CASSQRQGSSYEQYF. For the CDR3, the DNA is TGTGCCAGCAGTCAAAGACAGGGTTCGAGCTACGAGCAGTACTTC.